This T cell receptor (beta chain) was found in a study of blood T cell repertoires in COVID-19. Germline V lookup: CDR1 SGHTS, CDR2 YDEGEE. Trimming left V 0 bases short and J 5 bases short, with 15 bases between. The CDR3 is 16 amino acids. Some clones are missing from TCRdb's copy, which holds only in-frame ones; the method was immunoSEQ multiplex PCR. This table holds some 140,000 clones, 65% to 85% found once. The chain has TRBV5-8 and TRBJ1-5, with a weak D call TRBD1 (6 bases). The sample was peripheral blood. This TCR was sampled from a woman at least 80 years old with acute or convalescent COVID-19. CDR3 coding DNA: TGTGCCAGCAGCTTGGGGTATGGGGCAGGGGATCAGCCCCAGCATTTT. Its protein is CASSLGYGAGDQPQHF. Full variable domain (rest looked up from reference TRBV5-8 and TRBJ1-5): EAGVTQSPTHLIKTRGQQATLRCSPISGHTSVYWYQQALGLGLQFLLWYDEGEERNRGNFPPRFSGRQFPNYSSELNVNALELEDSALYLCASSLGYGAGDQPQHFGDGTRLSIL.